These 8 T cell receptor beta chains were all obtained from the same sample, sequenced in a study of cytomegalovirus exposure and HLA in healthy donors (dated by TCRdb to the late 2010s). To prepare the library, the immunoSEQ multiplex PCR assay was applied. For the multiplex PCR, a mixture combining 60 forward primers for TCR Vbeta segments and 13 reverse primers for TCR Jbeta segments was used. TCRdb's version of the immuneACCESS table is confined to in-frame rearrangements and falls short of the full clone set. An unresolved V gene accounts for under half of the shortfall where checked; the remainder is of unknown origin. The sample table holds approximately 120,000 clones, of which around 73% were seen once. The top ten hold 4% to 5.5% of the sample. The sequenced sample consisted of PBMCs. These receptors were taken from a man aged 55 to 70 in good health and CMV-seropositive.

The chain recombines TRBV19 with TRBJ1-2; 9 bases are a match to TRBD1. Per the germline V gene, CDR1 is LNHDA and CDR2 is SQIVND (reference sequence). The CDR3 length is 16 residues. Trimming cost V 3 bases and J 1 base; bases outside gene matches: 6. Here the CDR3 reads CASSIGRDRDNYGYTF. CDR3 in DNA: TGTGCCAGTAGTATTGGGCGGGACAGGGATAACTATGGCTACACCTTC.

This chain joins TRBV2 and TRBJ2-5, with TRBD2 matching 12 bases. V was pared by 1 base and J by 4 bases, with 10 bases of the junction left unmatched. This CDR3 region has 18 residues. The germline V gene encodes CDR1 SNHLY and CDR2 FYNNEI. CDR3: CASSEGRLAGGPGETQYF. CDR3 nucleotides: TGTGCCAGCAGTGAAGGGCGGCTAGCGGGGGGGCCGGGAGAGACCCAGTACTTC.

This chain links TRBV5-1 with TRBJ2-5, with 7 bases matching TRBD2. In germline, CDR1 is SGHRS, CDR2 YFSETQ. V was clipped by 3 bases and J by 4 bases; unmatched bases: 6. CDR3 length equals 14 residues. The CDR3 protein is CASSWEGRRETQYF. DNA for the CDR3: TGCGCCAGCAGCTGGGAGGGCAGGCGAGAGACCCAGTACTTC.

The CDR3 reads CATSRDSGGIGELFF. CDR3 nucleotides: TGTGCCACCAGCAGAGATTCCGGGGGTATCGGGGAGCTGTTTTTT. The V gene is TRBV15, the J gene TRBJ2-2, with D possibly matching TRBD2 (6 bases). The CDR3 is made up of 15 amino acids. The germline gives CDR1 LNHNV, CDR2 YYDKDF (reference sequence). V lost 0 bases to trimming and J lost 7 bases, with 12 bases between them.

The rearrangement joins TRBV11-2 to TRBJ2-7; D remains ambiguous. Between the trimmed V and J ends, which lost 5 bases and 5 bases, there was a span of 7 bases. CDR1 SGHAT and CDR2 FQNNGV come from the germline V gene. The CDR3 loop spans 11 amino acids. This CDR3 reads CASSASDEQYF. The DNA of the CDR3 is TGTGCCAGCAGCGCCAGTGACGAGCAGTACTTC.

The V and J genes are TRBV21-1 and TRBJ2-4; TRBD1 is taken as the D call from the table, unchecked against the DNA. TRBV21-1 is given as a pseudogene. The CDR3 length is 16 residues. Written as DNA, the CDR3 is TGTGCCAGCAGCAAACGACAGCTACTAGCCAAAAACATTCAGTACTTC. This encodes CASSKRQLLAKNIQYF.

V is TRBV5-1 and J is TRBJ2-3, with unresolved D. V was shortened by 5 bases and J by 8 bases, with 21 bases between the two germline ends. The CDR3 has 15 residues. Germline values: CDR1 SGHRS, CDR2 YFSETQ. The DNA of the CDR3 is TGCGCCAGCAGTCGCCGCCTCGGCAGGTTTTCTACGCAGTATTTT. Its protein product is CASSRRLGRFSTQYF.

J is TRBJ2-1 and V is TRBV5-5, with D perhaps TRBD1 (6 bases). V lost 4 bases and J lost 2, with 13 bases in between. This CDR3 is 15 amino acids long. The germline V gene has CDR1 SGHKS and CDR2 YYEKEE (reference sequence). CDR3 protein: CASSPHRVTYNEQFF. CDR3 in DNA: TGTGCCAGCAGCCCCCACAGGGTAACCTACAATGAGCAGTTCTTC.